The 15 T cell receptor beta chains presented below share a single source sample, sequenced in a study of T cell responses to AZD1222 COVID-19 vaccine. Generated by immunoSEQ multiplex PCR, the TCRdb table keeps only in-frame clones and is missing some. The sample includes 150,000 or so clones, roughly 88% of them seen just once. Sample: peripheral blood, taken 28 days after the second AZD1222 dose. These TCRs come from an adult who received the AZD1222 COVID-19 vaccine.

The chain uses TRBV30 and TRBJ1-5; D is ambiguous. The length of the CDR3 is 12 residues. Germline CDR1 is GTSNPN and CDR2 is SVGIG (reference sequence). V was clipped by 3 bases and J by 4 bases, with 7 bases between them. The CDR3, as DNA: TGTGCCTGGAGCGGTCAAAATCAGCCCCAGCATTTT. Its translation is CAWSGQNQPQHF.

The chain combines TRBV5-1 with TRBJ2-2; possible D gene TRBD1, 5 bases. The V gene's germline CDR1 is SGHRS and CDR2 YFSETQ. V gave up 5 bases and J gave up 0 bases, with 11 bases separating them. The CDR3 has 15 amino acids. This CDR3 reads CASREQATNTGELFF. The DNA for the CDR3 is TGCGCCAGCAGAGAACAGGCGACGAACACCGGGGAGCTGTTTTTT.

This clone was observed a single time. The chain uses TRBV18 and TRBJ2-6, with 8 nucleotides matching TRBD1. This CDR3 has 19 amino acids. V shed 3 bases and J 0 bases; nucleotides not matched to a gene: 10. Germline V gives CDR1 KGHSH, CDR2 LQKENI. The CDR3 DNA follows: TGTGCCAGCTCACCTACAACTAGGACAGGGCTCTCTGGGGCCAACGTCCTGACTTTC. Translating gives CASSPTTRTGLSGANVLTF.

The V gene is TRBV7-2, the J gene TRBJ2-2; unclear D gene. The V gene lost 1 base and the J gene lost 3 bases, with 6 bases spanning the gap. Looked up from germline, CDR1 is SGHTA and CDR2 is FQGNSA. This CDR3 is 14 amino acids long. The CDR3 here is CASSLGSYTGELFF. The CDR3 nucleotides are TGTGCCAGCAGCTTAGGCTCCTACACCGGGGAGCTGTTTTTT.

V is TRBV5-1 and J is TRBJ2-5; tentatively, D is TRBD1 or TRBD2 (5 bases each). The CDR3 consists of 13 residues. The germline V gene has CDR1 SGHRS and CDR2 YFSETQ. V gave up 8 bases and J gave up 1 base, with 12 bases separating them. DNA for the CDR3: TGCGCCAGTTTACCGGGACCCCAAGAGACCCAGTACTTC. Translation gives CASLPGPQETQYF.

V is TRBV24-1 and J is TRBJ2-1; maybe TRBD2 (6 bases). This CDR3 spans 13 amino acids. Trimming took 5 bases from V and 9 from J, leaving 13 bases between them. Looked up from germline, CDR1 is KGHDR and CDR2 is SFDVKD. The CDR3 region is CATSAILAGEQFF. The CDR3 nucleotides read TGTGCCACCAGTGCCATACTAGCAGGTGAGCAGTTCTTC.

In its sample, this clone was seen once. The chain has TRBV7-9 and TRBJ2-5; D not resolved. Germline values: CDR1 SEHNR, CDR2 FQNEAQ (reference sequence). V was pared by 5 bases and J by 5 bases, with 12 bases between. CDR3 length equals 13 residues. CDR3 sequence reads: CASSPRGVETQYF. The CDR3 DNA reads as TGTGCCAGCAGCCCCCGAGGAGTCGAGACCCAGTACTTC.

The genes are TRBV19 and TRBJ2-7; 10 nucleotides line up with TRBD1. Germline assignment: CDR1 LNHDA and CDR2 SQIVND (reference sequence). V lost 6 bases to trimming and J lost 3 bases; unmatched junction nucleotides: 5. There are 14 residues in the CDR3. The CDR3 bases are TGTGCCAGTAGAGGGACAGGGGAATACTACGAGCAGTACTTC. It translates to CASRGTGEYYEQYF.

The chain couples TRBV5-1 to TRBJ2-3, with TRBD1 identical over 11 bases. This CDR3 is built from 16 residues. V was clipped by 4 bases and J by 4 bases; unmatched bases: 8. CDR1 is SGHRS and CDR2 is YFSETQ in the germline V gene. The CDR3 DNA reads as TGCGCCAGCAGCCCCCAGGGACAGGGGGGCTCAGATACGCAGTATTTT. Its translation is CASSPQGQGGSDTQYF.

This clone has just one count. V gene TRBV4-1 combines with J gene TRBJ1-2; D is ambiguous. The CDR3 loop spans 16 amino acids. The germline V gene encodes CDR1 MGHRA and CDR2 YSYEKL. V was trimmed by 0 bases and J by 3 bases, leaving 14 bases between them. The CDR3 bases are TGCGCCAGCAGCCAAGATCCCGGAGAGTGGGACTATGGCTACACCTTC. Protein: CASSQDPGEWDYGYTF.

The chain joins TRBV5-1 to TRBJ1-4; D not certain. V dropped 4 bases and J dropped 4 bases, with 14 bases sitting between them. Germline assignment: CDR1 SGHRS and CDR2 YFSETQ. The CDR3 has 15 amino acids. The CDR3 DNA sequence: TGCGCCAGCAGCCTGTGGACGGGCAGTAATGAAAAACTGTTTTTT. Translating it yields CASSLWTGSNEKLFF. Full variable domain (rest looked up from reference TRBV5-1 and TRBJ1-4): KAGVTQTPRYLIKTRGQQVTLSCSPISGHRSVSWYQQTPGQGLQFLFEYFSETQRNKGNFPGRFSGRQFSNSRSEMNVSTLELGDSALYLCASSLWTGSNEKLFFGSGTQLSVL.

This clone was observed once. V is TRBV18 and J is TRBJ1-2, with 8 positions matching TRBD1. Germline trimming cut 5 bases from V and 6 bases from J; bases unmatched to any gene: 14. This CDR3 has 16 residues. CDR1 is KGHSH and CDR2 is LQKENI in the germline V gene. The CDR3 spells CASSSNGQGKADGYTF. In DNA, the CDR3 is TGTGCCAGCTCATCGAACGGACAGGGAAAAGCGGATGGCTACACCTTC.

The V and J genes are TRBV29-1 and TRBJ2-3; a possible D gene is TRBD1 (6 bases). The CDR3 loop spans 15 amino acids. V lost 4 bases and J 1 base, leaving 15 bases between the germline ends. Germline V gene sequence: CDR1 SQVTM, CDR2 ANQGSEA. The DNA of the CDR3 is TGCAGCGTTGTAGGGGGAGAGGAAGGCACAGATACGCAGTATTTT. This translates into CSVVGGEEGTDTQYF.

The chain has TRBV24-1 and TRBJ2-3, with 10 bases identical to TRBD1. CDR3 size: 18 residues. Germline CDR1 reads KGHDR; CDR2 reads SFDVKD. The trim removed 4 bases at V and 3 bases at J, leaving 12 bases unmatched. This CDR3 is CATSDRRPGQGKTDTQYF. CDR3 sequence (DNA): TGTGCCACCAGTGACCGTCGGCCGGGACAGGGGAAAACAGATACGCAGTATTTT.

The CDR3 nucleotides read TGCAGCGGGCGACTAGCGGGAGGGCGCGAGCAGTACTTC. Residues: CSGRLAGGREQYF. The genes are TRBV29-1 and TRBJ2-7; 14 bases map to TRBD2. Germline CDR1 SQVTM, CDR2 ANQGSEA. The V gene end was trimmed by 7 bases and the J gene end by 6 bases; junction bases not matched to a gene: 5. The CDR3 sequence is 13 residues long.